Each of the 19 T cell receptor beta chains below was sequenced from the same sample in a study of T cell repertoires in cytomegalovirus infection. No antigens are known for them. In TCRdb, the reads were re-called with MiXCR into one record per CDR3 protein. There are roughly 800,000 distinct CDR3 sequences in the sample; about 28% occur only once, and around 14% lies in the top ten. The sequencing here drew on cultured CD8+ T cells from PBMCs, taken from culture after CMV antigen stimulation. The receptors were gathered from a human donor in good health (CMV status not recorded). Some clones in this sample may be carry-over from other donors' samples.

The table lists this clonotype with a few counts. The chain links TRBV6-1 to TRBJ2-7; D is undetermined. The CDR3 is made up of 15 amino acids. Germline CDR1 reads MNHNS; CDR2 reads SASEGT. With 5 bases removed from V and 5 bases from J, the gap between germline ends came to 19 bases. The CDR3 DNA sequence: TGTGCCAGCAGTCTAGGACCCGATCGTTCCGACGAGCAGTACTTC. This sequence encodes CASSLGPDRSDEQYF.

This chain links TRBV19 with TRBJ2-2; D not certain. In germline, CDR1 is LNHDA, CDR2 SQIVND (reference sequence). V lost 3 bases, J lost 3 bases, and 5 bases lay in between. This CDR3 has 13 residues. The DNA for the CDR3 is TGTGCCAGTAGTATCATGGACACCGGGGAGCTGTTTTTT. It specifies CASSIMDTGELFF.

The V call is TRBV7-8, the J call TRBJ1-4; a weak D match, TRBD1 (6 bases). CDR1 is SGHVS and CDR2 is FQNEAQ in the germline V gene. With 3 bases removed from V and 5 bases from J, the gap between germline ends came to 13 bases. This CDR3 has 15 residues. CDR3 coding DNA: TGTGCCAGCAGCTTCACAGGGTGGGGAAATGAAAAACTGTTTTTT. Amino acids: CASSFTGWGNEKLFF.

This clonotype has only a few counts. The CDR3 spells CSGGGARLNTEAFF. CDR3 bases: TGCAGCGGAGGGGGGGCTAGGCTGAACACTGAAGCTTTCTTT. The J gene is TRBJ1-1, the V gene TRBV29-1; tentatively, D is TRBD1 (6 bases). The V and J ends lost 7 bases and 0 bases respectively, with 15 bases between them. Germline V gives CDR1 SQVTM, CDR2 ANQGSEA. The CDR3 length is 14 residues.

The chain is built from TRBV12-3 or TRBV12-4 and TRBJ2-3; 8 bases are a match to TRBD2. The CDR3 totals 14 residues. Germline trimming cut 3 bases from V and 6 bases from J; bases unmatched to any gene: 5. The CDR3 spells CASSLKRGKDTQYF. For the CDR3, the DNA is TGTGCCAGCAGTTTGAAGCGGGGGAAGGATACGCAGTATTTT.

This rearrangement joins TRBV6-2 or TRBV6-3 to TRBJ1-4; D might be TRBD1 (5 bases). V was shortened by 6 bases and J by 8 bases, with 16 bases between the two germline ends. The CDR3 runs to 14 residues. CDR1 is MNHEY and CDR2 is SVGEGT in the germline V gene. CDR3 sequence reads: CASSRDRAQEKLFF. In nucleotides, the CDR3 is TGTGCCAGCAGCCGGGACCGAGCCCAAGAAAAACTGTTTTTT.

CDR3 sequence (DNA): TGTGCCAGCTCTGTGGACAGGGGGCCCACTGAAGCTTTCTTT. Translated, it gives CASSVDRGPTEAFF. The V and J genes are TRBV18 and TRBJ1-1; 11 bases are shared with TRBD1. This CDR3 has 14 residues. Germline V gives CDR1 KGHSH, CDR2 LQKENI. The trim removed 6 bases at V and 4 bases at J, leaving 4 bases unmatched.

This clonotype was picked up a small number of times. Here the CDR3 reads CASSYGTGLQETQYF. The CDR3 DNA reads TGTGCCAGCAGCTACGGCACCGGGTTACAAGAGACCCAGTACTTC. The chain is built from TRBV7-6 and TRBJ2-5; D remains unclear. The CDR3 is 15 amino acids. CDR1 and CDR2 (germline): SGHVS, FNYEAQ. V lost 4 bases to trimming and J lost 2 bases, with 14 bases between them.

The chain links TRBV5-4 to TRBJ2-6; TRBD2 matches at 8 bases. V trimming: 2 bases; J trimming: 2 bases; junction bases outside the gene matches: 9. In germline, CDR1 is SGHNT, CDR2 YYREEE (reference sequence). The CDR3 spans 18 residues. In nucleotides, the CDR3 is TGTGCCAGCAGCTTAGATCGGCGGGGGGTTACTGGGGCCAACGTCCTGACTTTC. Encoded protein: CASSLDRRGVTGANVLTF. The variable domain in full, completed from reference TRBV5-4 and TRBJ2-6, reads ETGVTQSPTHLIKTRGQQVTLRCSSQSGHNTVSWYQQALGQGPQFIFQYYREEENGRGNFPPRFSGLQFPNYSSELNVNALELDDSALYLCASSLDRRGVTGANVLTFGAGSRLTVL.

The gene calls are TRBV7-6 and TRBJ1-2; no definite D call. The CDR3 is made up of 15 amino acids. Germline V gene lookup returns CDR1 SGHVS and CDR2 FNYEAQ. Trimming cost V 1 base and J 8 bases, with 17 bases left between them. CDR3 protein: CASSLDPAFSGGYTF. The DNA for the CDR3 is TGTGCCAGCAGCTTAGACCCCGCCTTTTCTGGGGGCTACACCTTC.

There are many counts of this clonotype. V usage is TRBV7-9 and J usage is TRBJ2-7; 10 bases align to TRBD1. Germline trimming cut 5 bases from V and 11 bases from J; bases unmatched to any gene: 3. CDR1 is SEHNR, CDR2 FQNEAQ, per germline (reference sequence). This CDR3 spans 11 amino acids. The DNA of the CDR3 is TGTGCCAGCAGCACCGGACAGGGGGAGTACTTC. Translated, it gives CASSTGQGEYF.

This clonotype was recorded a few times. CDR3 DNA: TGTGCCAGTAGTGAGGCGGTCTTGGGCAGTAATGAGCAGTTCTTC. Translation gives CASSEAVLGSNEQFF. V gene TRBV19 combines with J gene TRBJ2-1; D unclear. CDR3 length: 15 residues. The germline V gene encodes CDR1 LNHDA and CDR2 SQIVND (reference sequence). Trimming took off 5 bases at V and 7 bases at J, with 18 bases between the two ends. Complete variable domain (other parts from reference TRBV19 and TRBJ2-1): DGGITQSPKYLFRKEGQNVTLSCEQNLNHDAMYWYRQDPGQGLRLIYYSQIVNDFQKGDIAEGYSVSREKKESFPLTVTSAQKNPTAFYLCASSEAVLGSNEQFFGPGTRLTVL.

J is TRBJ2-5 and V is TRBV15; TRBD2 agrees at 7 bases. Germline V gene sequence: CDR1 LNHNV, CDR2 YYDKDF (reference sequence). The CDR3 contains 14 residues. Trimming removed 8 bases from V and 1 base from J; junction bases left unmatched: 7. In nucleotides, the CDR3 is TGTGCCACCTGGGGGTGGGGGGGCCAAGAGACCCAGTACTTC. This gives the protein CATWGWGGQETQYF.

The chain joins TRBV28 to TRBJ2-1; tentatively, D is TRBD1 (6 bases). CDR3 size: 13 residues. V lost 7 bases and J 8 bases, leaving 15 bases between the germline ends. Germline V gene data show CDR1 as MDHEN and CDR2 as SYDVKM. CDR3 nucleotides: TGTGCCAGCACTCCCAGGGGCCTCTATGAGCAGTTCTTC. Its translation: CASTPRGLYEQFF.

This clonotype was seen a few times. The rearrangement links TRBV19 to TRBJ2-2; D is possibly TRBD1 (6 bases). The CDR3 consists of 17 residues. Trimming removed 4 bases at V and 1 base at J, with 16 bases between. Germline V gene sequence: CDR1 LNHDA, CDR2 SQIVND (reference sequence). CDR3 nucleotide sequence: TGTGCCAGTAGTACTCTGGACAGAAATTTGAACACCGGGGAGCTGTTTTTT. As protein: CASSTLDRNLNTGELFF.

CDR3 amino acids: CASSQEAAGEGYEQYF. The CDR3 DNA sequence: TGTGCCAGCAGCCAAGAAGCCGCGGGCGAGGGGTACGAGCAGTACTTC. The chain couples TRBV4-2 to TRBJ2-7; D is perhaps TRBD1 or TRBD2 (5 bases each). Trimming removed 0 bases from V and 4 bases from J, with 16 bases in between. The germline CDR1 and CDR2 sequences are LGHNA and YNFKEQ. This CDR3 is built from 16 residues.

Ten or more counts support this clonotype. The chain uses TRBV7-6 and TRBJ2-1; 9 nucleotides match TRBD2. CDR1 SGHVS and CDR2 FNYEAQ come from the germline V gene. V gave up 4 bases and J gave up 7 bases; unmatched junction bases: 11. This CDR3 has 16 residues. The CDR3 DNA reads TGTGCCAGCAGCTCTAGGGCTAGCGGGGCTTTAAATGAGCAGTTCTTC. This encodes CASSSRASGALNEQFF.

V usage is TRBV7-6 and J usage is TRBJ2-1, with 7 bases that match TRBD2. CDR3 length: 17 residues. V dropped 1 base and J dropped 6; count of bases not matched to a gene: 12. CDR1 SGHVS and CDR2 FNYEAQ come from the germline V gene. The CDR3 region has the DNA TGTGCCAGCAGCTTAGGGACTGGGCTAGCGGCCTTCAATGAGCAGTTCTTC. Amino acid sequence: CASSLGTGLAAFNEQFF. The full variable domain, in which reference TRBV7-6 and TRBJ2-1 provide the parts outside the CDR3, is GAGVSQSPRYKVTKRGQDVALRCDPISGHVSLYWYRQALGQGPEFLTYFNYEAQQDKSGLPNDRFSAERPEGSISTLTIQRTEQRDSAMYRCASSLGTGLAAFNEQFFGPGTRLTVL.

The chain has TRBV28 and TRBJ2-5; tentatively, D is TRBD2 (5 bases). V shed 5 bases and J shed 5 bases, with 12 bases lying between them. CDR1 is MDHEN, CDR2 SYDVKM, per germline. The CDR3 has 13 residues. The CDR3 DNA reads as TGTGCCAGCAGTAAACTAGGATGGGAGACCCAGTACTTC. Residues: CASSKLGWETQYF.